This T cell receptor (beta chain) appears in the sequencing data of a study of identical twins. TCRdb re-analysed the 5' RACE reads in MiXCR, keeping a single row per CDR3 protein. The repertoire has more than 350,000 distinct CDR3 sequences, approximately 8.8% of them found once; the top ten carry more than 8%. This clonotype was seen ten or more times. Trimming left V 0 bases short and J 7 bases short, with 5 bases between. Germline V gene sequence: CDR1 SGHKS, CDR2 YYEKEE (reference sequence). The length of the CDR3 is 12 residues. The rearrangement links TRBV5-5 to TRBJ2-1; no reliable D call. This receptor was obtained from a woman aged 45-59 years in good health. Material for sequencing was naive T cells sorted from blood. The CDR3 here is CASSLAANEQFF. The CDR3, as DNA: TGTGCCAGCAGCTTGGCAGCTAATGAGCAGTTCTTC.